This T cell receptor beta chain was documented in a study of blood T cell repertoires in COVID-19. On the study more broadly: Sites in the United States, Italy and Spain provided acute and convalescent COVID-19 samples.

Method: immunoSEQ multiplex PCR; TCRdb's copy keeps in-frame clones and lacks some. The sample yields about 200,000 clones, 80% seen once. This CDR3 has 13 residues. V was clipped by 4 bases and J by 7 bases, with 11 bases between them. Germline CDR1 is SNHLY and CDR2 is FYNNEI. The clonotype originates from a woman aged 70-85 years with acute or convalescent COVID-19. The V gene is TRBV2, the J gene TRBJ2-1; no clear D gene. The specimen sequenced was peripheral blood. The CDR3 DNA follows: TGTGCCAGCAGTGGGCGAGCAGGTAATGAGCAGTTCTTC. As protein: CASSGRAGNEQFF.